What follows describes a single TCR beta chain. The data derive from a study of OX40 agonist ivuxolimab in advanced cancers. Sampling times: baseline, cycle 4 day 1, cycle 7 day 1. Some clones are missing from TCRdb's copy, which holds only in-frame ones; the method was immunoSEQ multiplex PCR. The table records about 71,000 clones, around 80% of them present only once. The germline V gene encodes CDR1 SNHLY and CDR2 FYNNEI. This CDR3 is built from 14 residues. The V and J ends lost 8 bases and 0 bases respectively, with 13 bases between them. The sequencing here drew on CD4+ or CD8+ T cells sorted from blood, taken in a trial of the OX40 agonist ivuxolimab. The TCR was taken from an adult with an advanced solid tumor such as melanoma, head and neck, liver or kidney cancer. This chain joins TRBV2 and TRBJ1-2; D gene unclear. This CDR3 reads CASHLQTTNYGYTF. The CDR3, as DNA: TGTGCCAGCCACCTCCAAACTACTAACTATGGCTACACCTTC.